This T cell receptor beta chain was recorded in a study of vaccination and CD4 T cells after COVID-19. Study context: The convalescents were made up of six males and four females, two of whom were Hispanic. Collection of post-vaccine samples followed dose two by a median around 70 days, spanning a range of 14 to 241.

In regard to this clonotype: Its antigen is as yet unknown.

Germline V CDR1 and CDR2: DFQATT, SNEGSKA (reference sequence). The CDR3 is 14 residues long. Sample time point: late sampling 161 to 241 days after vaccination in three convalescent patients. The sample's treatment: 10-day PBMC culture with coronavirus spike peptide pools or control peptides (ViraFEST assay). Researchers used the Oncomine TCR Beta short-read assay to sequence DNA from cultured CD4+ T cells. One entry per CDR3 protein results from TCRdb running MiXCR on the PCR reads. The profile shows 25,000 to 30,000 distinct CDR3 sequences, 36% of them singletons. The origin of this receptor is a human donor who had recovered from COVID-19. Material: CD4+ T cells from blood, cultured in vitro, obtained about 7 months after SARS-CoV-2 vaccination. This rearrangement joins TRBV20-1 to TRBJ2-1; tentatively, D is TRBD1 (5 bases). In nucleotides, the CDR3 is TGCAGCCTAGGGGTGGGTTTTGCCTACAATGAGCAGTTCTTC. It yields the protein CSLGVGFAYNEQFF.